This entry describes one T cell receptor beta chain. The sample belongs to a study of blood T cells in healthy people across ages. CDR1 is SQVTM and CDR2 is ANQGSEA in the germline V gene. The J segment lost 6 bases and the V segment lost 1 base, leaving 9 bases of the junction unmatched. The CDR3 extends over 15 amino acids. Using a J-beta primer mix together with a sample-barcoded 5' primer, a second PCR was run for roughly 6 to 12 cycles. One entry per CDR3 protein, called by TCRdb with MiXCR from the 5' RACE reads. Here the sample spans some 550,000 distinct CDR3 sequences, about 45% being singletons.

J is TRBJ2-3 and V is TRBV29-1, with 8 bases matching TRBD1. Sequencing used blood. The sequence came from an elderly man in good health. This chain's CDR3 is CSVEAWQGASDTQYF. The CDR3 DNA is TGCAGCGTTGAAGCCTGGCAGGGGGCTAGTGATACGCAGTATTTT.